Below, 12 T cell receptor beta chains from the same sample are listed, as sequenced in a study of a mutant IDH1 vaccine in newly diagnosed glioma. The time point is: baseline, week 1 (first vaccination visit). Treatment of the sample: pre-vaccination baseline after standard-of-care therapy. The protocol was immunoSEQ multiplex PCR, while the TCRdb copy is restricted to in-frame clones and leaves out a portion. The sample contains 50,000 to 65,000 clones, roughly 80% of which appear only once. Sequenced here: PBMCs, sampled from a glioma patient treated with radiotherapy, temozolomide or both. The receptors were sampled from a young man with glioma.

The chain has TRBV10-3 and TRBJ2-7; 9 nucleotides match TRBD1. The CDR3 is 14 amino acids. Per germline, CDR1 ENHRY and CDR2 SYGVKD. V lost 5 bases, J lost 5 bases, and 7 bases stayed unmatched. In nucleotides, the CDR3 is TGTGCCATCAGTACACAGGGGGCTGTAAACGAGCAGTACTTC. Translated: CAISTQGAVNEQYF.

The J gene is TRBJ1-2, the V gene TRBV6-5; the D is unclear. The CDR3 totals 14 residues. Trimming cost V 0 bases and J 1 base, with 6 bases left between them. Germline V gene lookup returns CDR1 MNHEY and CDR2 SVGAGI. CDR3 in amino acids: CASSYSSNNYGYTF. The CDR3, as DNA: TGTGCCAGCAGTTACTCATCGAATAACTATGGCTACACCTTC.

This clone has only a few counts. The J gene is TRBJ1-2, the V gene TRBV25-1; tentative D call: TRBD1 (6 bases). Looked up from germline, CDR1 is MGHDK and CDR2 is SYGVNS. This CDR3 contains 16 residues. The CDR3 here is CAAAGTSLLWDYGYTF. In DNA, the CDR3 is TGTGCTGCTGCCGGGACATCCCTTTTGTGGGACTATGGCTACACCTTC.

The genes are TRBV2 and TRBJ1-1, with D perhaps TRBD1 (5 bases). The CDR3 is 15 residues long. V was cut by 6 bases and J by 1 base, with 15 bases left in between. Germline V lookup: CDR1 SNHLY, CDR2 FYNNEI. CDR3 in DNA: TGTGCCAGCAGGGGGCCGGGGCGCGGGAACACTGAAGCTTTCTTT. Translated: CASRGPGRGNTEAFF.

The chain combines TRBV19 with TRBJ2-1; 7 bases are shared with TRBD2. Trimming cost V 6 bases and J 7 bases; bases outside gene matches: 12. Germline values: CDR1 LNHDA, CDR2 SQIVND (reference sequence). This CDR3 spans 15 amino acids. The CDR3 DNA sequence: TGTGCCAGTAGGGTCGGGGGGACGGGACGGAATGAGCAGTTCTTC. The encoded protein is CASRVGGTGRNEQFF.

The CDR3: CASSLATGGKTLHF. CDR3 nucleotides: TGTGCCAGCAGCTTAGCGACAGGGGGCAAAACCCTCCACTTT. The V gene is TRBV7-2, the J gene TRBJ1-6; TRBD1 aligns across 10 bases. V gave up 0 bases and J gave up 14 bases; unmatched junction bases: 4. CDR3 length: 14 residues. Germline lookup yields CDR1 SGHTA and CDR2 FQGNSA.

V usage is TRBV27 and J usage is TRBJ1-2; unclear D gene. V lost 3 bases to trimming and J lost 8 bases, with 19 bases between them. The V gene's germline CDR1 is MNHEY and CDR2 SMNVEV (reference sequence). This CDR3 comprises 15 residues. The CDR3 region has the DNA TGTGCCAGCAGTTTCGCGCTTTCGTACAGTGAGGGCTACACCTTC. Translated, it gives CASSFALSYSEGYTF.

The genes are TRBV4-2 and TRBJ1-1; D perhaps matches TRBD1 (6 bases). This CDR3 region has 16 residues. Germline CDR1 reads LGHNA; CDR2 reads YNFKEQ. V shed 4 bases and J shed 0 bases, with 15 bases lying between them. DNA of the CDR3: TGTGCCAGCAGCCCGCGGACAGTAATCATGAACACTGAAGCTTTCTTT. Translation gives CASSPRTVIMNTEAFF.

This clone came up a few times. The chain employs TRBV13 and TRBJ1-1, with no clear D. The CDR3 length is 11 residues. V was shortened by 1 base and J by 8 bases, with 5 bases between the two germline ends. The germline V gene has CDR1 PRHDT and CDR2 FYEKMQ (reference sequence). The CDR3 DNA reads TGTGCCAGCAGCTTAGTCAGGGAAGCTTTCTTT. The encoded protein is CASSLVREAFF.

The chain combines TRBV30 with TRBJ1-5; TRBD1 agrees at 8 bases. Trimming removed 2 bases from V and 0 bases from J; junction bases left unmatched: 9. The CDR3 loop spans 17 amino acids. The V gene's germline CDR1 is GTSNPN and CDR2 SVGIG (reference sequence). CDR3 sequence: CAWSSDRGPYSNQPQHF. In DNA form, the CDR3 reads TGTGCCTGGAGTTCAGACAGGGGCCCGTATAGCAATCAGCCCCAGCATTTT.

The rearrangement uses TRBV2 and TRBJ1-3, with D possibly matching TRBD1 (5 bases). The CDR3 is made up of 14 amino acids. V was clipped by 6 bases and J by 4 bases, with 13 bases between them. Germline loops: CDR1 SNHLY, CDR2 FYNNEI. The CDR3 DNA reads as TGTGCCAGCAGAGGGACCGTATCAGGAAACACCATATATTTT. This sequence encodes CASRGTVSGNTIYF. Full variable domain (remainder filled in from reference TRBV2 and TRBJ1-3): EPEVTQTPSHQVTQMGQEVILRCVPISNHLYFYWYRQILGQKVEFLVSFYNNEISEKSEIFDDQFSVERPDGSNFTLKIRSTKLEDSAMYFCASRGTVSGNTIYFGEGSWLTVV.

This clone is labeled as medium-sized (0.01 to 0.1%). The chain joins TRBV28 to TRBJ1-5, with D maybe TRBD1 (6 bases). V was clipped by 8 bases and J by 3 bases, with 14 bases between them. Germline loops: CDR1 MDHEN, CDR2 SYDVKM. The CDR3 sequence is 14 residues long. The CDR3 nucleotides read TGTGCCAGCGGAGGGGGTTCCTACAATCAGCCCCAGCATTTT. Residues: CASGGGSYNQPQHF. Based on the CDR3 plus reference TRBV28 and TRBJ1-5, the full variable domain is DVKVTQSSRYLVKRTGEKVFLECVQDMDHENMFWYRQDPGLGLRLIYFSYDVKMKEKGDIPEGYSVSREKKERFSLILESASTNQTSMYLCASGGGSYNQPQHFGDGTRLSIL.